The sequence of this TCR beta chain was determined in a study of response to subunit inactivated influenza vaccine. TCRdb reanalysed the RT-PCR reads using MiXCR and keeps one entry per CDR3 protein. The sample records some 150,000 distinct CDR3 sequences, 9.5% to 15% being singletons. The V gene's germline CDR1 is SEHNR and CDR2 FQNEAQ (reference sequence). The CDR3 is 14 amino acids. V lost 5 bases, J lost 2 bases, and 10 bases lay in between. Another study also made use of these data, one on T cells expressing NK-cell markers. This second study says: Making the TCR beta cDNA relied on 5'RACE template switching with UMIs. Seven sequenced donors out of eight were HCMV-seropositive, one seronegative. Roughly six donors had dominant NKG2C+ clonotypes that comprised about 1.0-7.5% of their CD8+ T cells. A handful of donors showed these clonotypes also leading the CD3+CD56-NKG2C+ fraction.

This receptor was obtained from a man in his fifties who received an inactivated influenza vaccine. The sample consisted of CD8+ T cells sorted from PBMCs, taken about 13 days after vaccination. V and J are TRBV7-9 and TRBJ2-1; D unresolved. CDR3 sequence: CASSQQYPYNEQFF. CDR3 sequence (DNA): TGTGCCAGCAGCCAACAGTATCCCTACAATGAGCAGTTCTTC.